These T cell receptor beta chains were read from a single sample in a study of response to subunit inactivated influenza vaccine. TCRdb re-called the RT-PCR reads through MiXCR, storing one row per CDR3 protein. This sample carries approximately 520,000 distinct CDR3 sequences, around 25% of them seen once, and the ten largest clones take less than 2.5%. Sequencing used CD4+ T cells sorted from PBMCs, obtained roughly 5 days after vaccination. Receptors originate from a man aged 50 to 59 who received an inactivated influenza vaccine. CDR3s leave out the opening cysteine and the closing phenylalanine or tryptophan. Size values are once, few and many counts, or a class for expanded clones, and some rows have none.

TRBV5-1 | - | ASNYLGQGATDTQY
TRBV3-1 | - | ASSQRDRTTGNTIY
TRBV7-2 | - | ASTLRQNNEQF
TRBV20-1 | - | SARTGAGQPQH
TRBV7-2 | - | ASSRDLTQETQY
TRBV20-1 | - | SALRQLDTGELF
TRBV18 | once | ASSRGRASPHEQF
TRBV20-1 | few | SAKGVRASQETQY
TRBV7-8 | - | ASSGRGRLGTDTQY
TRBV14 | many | ASSLYRESYEQY
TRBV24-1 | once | ATSENLPGQGFDTQY
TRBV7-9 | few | ASSSLSGAVGEQY
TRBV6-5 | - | ASSSNSWDRRREQY
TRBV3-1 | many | ASSQGTGNYGYT
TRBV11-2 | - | ASSTRPETSGGPETQY
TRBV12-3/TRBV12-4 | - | ASRARQNTGELF
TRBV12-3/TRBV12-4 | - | ASSSYRGGDTEAF
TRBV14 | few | ASSRTGGSGYEQY
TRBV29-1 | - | SVDWGTGASYEQY
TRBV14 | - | ASSQDLAGGPPNEQF
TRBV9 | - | ASSAQNRGRKDGYT
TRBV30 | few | AWSVLGQGTYEQY
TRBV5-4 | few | ASSLDPGASGNTIY
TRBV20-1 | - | SARGTSGDTQY
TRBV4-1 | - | ASSQEPTGGHYGYT
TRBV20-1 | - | SATGTCGGASYNEQF
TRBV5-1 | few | ASSWPIFLAGGQQETQY
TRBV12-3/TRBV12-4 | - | ASNTGPYGYT
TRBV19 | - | ASSIGTGHQDTQY
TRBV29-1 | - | SVLTGNEQY
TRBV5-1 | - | ASSSDRALT
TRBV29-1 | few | SVLDSAHSTDTQY
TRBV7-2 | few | ASSLGYRDEQY
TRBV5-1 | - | ASGDRGVTGELF
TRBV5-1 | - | ASSFAGGVIGELF
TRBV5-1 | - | ASSRGSRETQY